A selection of T cell receptor beta chains follows, all from one sample in a study of beta chain features in type 1 diabetes. The repertoire was sequenced with immunoSEQ multiplex PCR; TCRdb's copy has only in-frame clones and lacks some. The table lists under 450,000 clones, 11% to 15% of them singletons, with roughly 0.036% in the top ten. Sequencing was performed on naive CD4+ T cells from blood. These receptors originate from a man aged 25-40 years in good health. Each CDR3 is given with its conserved first and last residue.

j_call v_call cdr3_aa
TRBJ1-2 TRBV7-2 CASSTDRVNYGYTF
TRBJ2-1 TRBV7-2 CASSLTSGGLHPLNEQFF
TRBJ2-1 TRBV18 CASSPQLAGSYNEQFF
TRBJ2-5 TRBV30 CAWSRGETQYF
TRBJ2-5 TRBV30 CAWSVSAGGGQETQYF
TRBJ2-2 TRBV29-1 CSVERGTGELFF
TRBJ2-7 TRBV7-9 CASSSVGTLEQYF
TRBJ2-3 TRBV7-2 CASSLEGTGRGTDTQYF
TRBJ2-1 TRBV7-9 CASSLRDRSYNEQFF
TRBJ1-1 TRBV14 CASSQVDKRTEAFF
TRBJ2-6 TRBV7-3 CASSSSGTASGANVLTF
TRBJ2-5 TRBV29-1 CSGGTAKETQYF
TRBJ2-4 TRBV5-1 CASSAKDRAKNIQYF
TRBJ2-1 TRBV4-3 CASSLDRGSYNEQFF
TRBJ1-1 TRBV5-4 CASSLTGMNTEAFF
TRBJ2-1 TRBV6-6 CASSRQGNNEQFF
TRBJ2-3 TRBV10-3 CAIFGGEGSDTQYF
TRBJ2-7 TRBV5-1 CASSLERGEQYF
TRBJ1-2 TRBV5-1 CASSLEGRNYGYTF
TRBJ1-4 TRBV5-4 CASSLEGRGGKLFF
TRBJ2-2 TRBV4-3 CASSQETTSSGELFF
TRBJ1-2 TRBV9 CASSPGLNGYTF
TRBJ2-1 TRBV7-3 CASSLVTSRGLNEQFF
TRBJ2-5 TRBV5-4 CASSVQGIQTQYF
TRBJ2-7 TRBV10-1 CASSGDRVHEQYF
TRBJ2-1 TRBV5-1 CASSVQTPNNGDEQFF
TRBJ2-1 TRBV5-4 CASSLGSYNEQFF
TRBJ2-1 TRBV19 CASTREGTGYNEQFF
TRBJ2-7 TRBV7-9 CASSLDRGNEQYF
TRBJ2-1 TRBV15 CATSRAQGSSGEQFF
TRBJ2-5 TRBV7-2 CASSVRVGETQYF
TRBJ1-1 TRBV30 CAWSVWRNTEAFF
TRBJ1-4 TRBV18 CASSPRRGEEKLFF
TRBJ2-3 TRBV5-6 CASSLARGGTDTQYF
TRBJ1-1 TRBV5-1 CASSLVPGLGTEAFF
TRBJ2-1 TRBV25-1 CASSGTSGQSSYNEQFF
TRBJ2-1 TRBV9 CASSAGQGLHEQFF
TRBJ2-1 TRBV7-9 CASNLAGQNNEQFF
TRBJ2-1 TRBV30 CAWTRDRGASGRAGRFF
TRBJ2-7 TRBV27 CASSFVDSSYEQYF
TRBJ2-1 TRBV27 CASSSRLAGDLTSSYNEQFF
TRBJ2-3 TRBV30 CAWSKGGDTQYF
TRBJ2-5 TRBV4-2 CASSQDTGLAGGTQYF
TRBJ1-2 TRBV6-1 CASSRLQETGGYTF
TRBJ2-3 TRBV29-1 CSVDRGRLDTQYF
TRBJ2-2 TRBV9 CASKGLAGENTGELFF
TRBJ2-3 TRBV6-6 CASSYFAGKSDTQYF
TRBJ2-4 TRBV7-9 CASSFTGFGDLKNIQYF